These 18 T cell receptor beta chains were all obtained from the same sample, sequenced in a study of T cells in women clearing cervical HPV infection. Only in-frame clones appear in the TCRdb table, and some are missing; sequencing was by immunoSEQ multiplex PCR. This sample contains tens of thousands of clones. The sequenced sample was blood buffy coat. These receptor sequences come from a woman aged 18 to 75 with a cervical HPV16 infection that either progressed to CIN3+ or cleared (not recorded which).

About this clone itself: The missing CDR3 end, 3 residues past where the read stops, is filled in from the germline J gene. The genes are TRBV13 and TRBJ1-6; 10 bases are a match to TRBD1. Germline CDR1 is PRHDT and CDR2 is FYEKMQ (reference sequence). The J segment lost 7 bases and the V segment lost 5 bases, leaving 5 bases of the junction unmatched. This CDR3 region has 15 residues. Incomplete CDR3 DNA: TGTGCCAGCAGCCCCCAGACAGGGGGCAATTCACCC. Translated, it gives CASSPQTGGNSP. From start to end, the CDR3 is CASSPQTGGNSPLHF.

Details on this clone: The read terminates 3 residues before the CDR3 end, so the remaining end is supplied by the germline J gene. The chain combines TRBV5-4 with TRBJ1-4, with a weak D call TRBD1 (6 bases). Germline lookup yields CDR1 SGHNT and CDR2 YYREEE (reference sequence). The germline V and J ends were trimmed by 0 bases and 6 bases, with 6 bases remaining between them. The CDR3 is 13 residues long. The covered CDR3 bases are TGTGCCAGCAGCTTGGACAGGGATGAAAAA. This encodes CASSLDRDEK. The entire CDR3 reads CASSLDRDEKLFF. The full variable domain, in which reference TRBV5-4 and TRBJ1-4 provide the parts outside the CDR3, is ETGVTQSPTHLIKTRGQQVTLRCSSQSGHNTVSWYQQALGQGPQFIFQYYREEENGRGNFPPRFSGLQFPNYSSELNVNALELDDSALYLCASSLDRDEKLFFGSGTQLSVL.

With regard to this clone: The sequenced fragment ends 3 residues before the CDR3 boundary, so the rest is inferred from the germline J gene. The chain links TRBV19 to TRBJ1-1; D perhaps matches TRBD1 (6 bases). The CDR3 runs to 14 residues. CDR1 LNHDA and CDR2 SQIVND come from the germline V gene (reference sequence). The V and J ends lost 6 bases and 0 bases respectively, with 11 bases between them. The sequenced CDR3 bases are TGTGCCAGTAGACCTCAGGGGTTGAACACTGAA. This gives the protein CASRPQGLNTE. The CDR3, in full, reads CASRPQGLNTEAFF.

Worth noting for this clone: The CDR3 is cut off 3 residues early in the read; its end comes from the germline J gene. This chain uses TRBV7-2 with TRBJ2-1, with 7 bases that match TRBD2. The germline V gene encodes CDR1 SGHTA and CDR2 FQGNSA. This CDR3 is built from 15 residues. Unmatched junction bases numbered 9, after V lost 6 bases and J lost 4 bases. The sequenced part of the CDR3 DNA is TGTGCCAGCAGGGAACTAGGAGCGGGGTACAATGAG. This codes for CASRELGAGYNE. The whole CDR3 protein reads CASRELGAGYNEQFF.

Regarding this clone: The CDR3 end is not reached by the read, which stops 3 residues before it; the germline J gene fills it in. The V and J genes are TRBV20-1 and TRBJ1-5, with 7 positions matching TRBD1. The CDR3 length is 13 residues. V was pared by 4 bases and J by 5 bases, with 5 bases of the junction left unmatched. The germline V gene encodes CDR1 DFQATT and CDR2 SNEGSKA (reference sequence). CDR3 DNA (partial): TGCAGTGCTACGGGACAGAGCGATCAGCCC. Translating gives CSATGQSDQP. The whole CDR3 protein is CSATGQSDQPQHF.

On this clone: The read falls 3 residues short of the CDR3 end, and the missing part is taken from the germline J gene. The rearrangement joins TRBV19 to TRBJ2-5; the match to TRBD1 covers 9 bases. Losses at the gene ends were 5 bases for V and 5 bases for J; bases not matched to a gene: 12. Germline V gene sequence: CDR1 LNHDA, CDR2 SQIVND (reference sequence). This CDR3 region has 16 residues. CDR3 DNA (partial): TGTGCCAGTAGTGCGACAGGGGGTTCGATATCGGAGACC. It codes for CASSATGGSISET. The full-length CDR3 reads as CASSATGGSISETQYF.

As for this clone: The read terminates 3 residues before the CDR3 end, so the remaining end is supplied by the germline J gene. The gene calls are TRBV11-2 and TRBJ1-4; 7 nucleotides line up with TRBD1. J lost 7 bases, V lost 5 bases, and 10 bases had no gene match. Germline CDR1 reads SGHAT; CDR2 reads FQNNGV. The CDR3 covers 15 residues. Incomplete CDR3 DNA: TGTGCCAGCAGCCCCACTGCTGGGACAGCTGAAAAA. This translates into CASSPTAGTAEK. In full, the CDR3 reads CASSPTAGTAEKLFF.

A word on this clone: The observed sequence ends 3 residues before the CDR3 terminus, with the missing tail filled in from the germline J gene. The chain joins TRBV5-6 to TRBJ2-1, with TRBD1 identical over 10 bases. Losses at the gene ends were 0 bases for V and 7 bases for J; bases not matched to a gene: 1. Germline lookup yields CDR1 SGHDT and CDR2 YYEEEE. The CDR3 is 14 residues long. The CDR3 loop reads CASSLAGQGNEQFF. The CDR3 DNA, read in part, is TGTGCCAGCAGCTTGGCGGGACAGGGGAATGAG.

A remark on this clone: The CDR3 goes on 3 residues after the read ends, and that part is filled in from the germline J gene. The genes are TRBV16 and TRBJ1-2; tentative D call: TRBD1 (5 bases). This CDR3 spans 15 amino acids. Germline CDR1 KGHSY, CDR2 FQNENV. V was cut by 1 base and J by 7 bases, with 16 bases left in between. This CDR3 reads CASSQLVQGKIGYTF. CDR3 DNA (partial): TGTGCCAGCAGCCAATTGGTCCAGGGAAAGATTGGC.

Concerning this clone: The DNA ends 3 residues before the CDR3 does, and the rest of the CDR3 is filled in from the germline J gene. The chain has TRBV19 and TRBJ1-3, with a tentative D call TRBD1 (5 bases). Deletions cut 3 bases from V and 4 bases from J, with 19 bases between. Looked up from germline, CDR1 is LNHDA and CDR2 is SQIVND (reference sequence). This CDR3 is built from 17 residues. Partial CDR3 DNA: TGTGCCAGTAGTATCAACGGCGGGGCCAGCCTCGGAAACACC. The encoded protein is CASSINGGASLGNT. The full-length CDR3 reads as CASSINGGASLGNTIYF.

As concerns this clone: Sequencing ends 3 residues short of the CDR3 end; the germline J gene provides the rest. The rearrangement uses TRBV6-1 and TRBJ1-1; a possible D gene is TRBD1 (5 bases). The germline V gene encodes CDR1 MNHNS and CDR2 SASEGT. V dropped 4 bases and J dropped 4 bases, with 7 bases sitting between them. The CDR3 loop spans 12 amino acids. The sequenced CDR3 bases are TGTGCCAGCAGTGCAGGGCCCACTGAA. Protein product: CASSAGPTE. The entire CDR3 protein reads CASSAGPTEAFF.

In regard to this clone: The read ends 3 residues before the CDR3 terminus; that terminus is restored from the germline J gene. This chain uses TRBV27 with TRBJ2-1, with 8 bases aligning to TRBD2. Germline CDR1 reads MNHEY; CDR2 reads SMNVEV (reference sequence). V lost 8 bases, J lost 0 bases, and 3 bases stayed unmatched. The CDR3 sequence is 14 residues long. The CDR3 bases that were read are TGTGCCAGCTCTGCGGGGGGCTCCTACAATGAG. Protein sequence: CASSAGGSYNE. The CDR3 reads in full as CASSAGGSYNEQFF.

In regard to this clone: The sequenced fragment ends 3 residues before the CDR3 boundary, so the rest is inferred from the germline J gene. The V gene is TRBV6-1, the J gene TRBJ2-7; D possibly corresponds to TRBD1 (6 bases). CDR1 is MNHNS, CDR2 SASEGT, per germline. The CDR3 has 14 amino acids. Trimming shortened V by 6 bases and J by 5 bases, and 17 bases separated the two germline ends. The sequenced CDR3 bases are TGTGCCAGCAGCGAATTACAGGGTATCAACGAG. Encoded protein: CASSELQGINE. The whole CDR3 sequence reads CASSELQGINEQYF.

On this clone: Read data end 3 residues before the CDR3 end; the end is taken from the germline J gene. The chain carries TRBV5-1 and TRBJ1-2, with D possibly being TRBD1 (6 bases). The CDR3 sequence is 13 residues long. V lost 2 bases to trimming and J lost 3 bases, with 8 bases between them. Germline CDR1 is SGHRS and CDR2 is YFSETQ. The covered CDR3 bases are TGCGCCAGCAGCTTTTCAGGGGACTATGGC. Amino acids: CASSFSGDYG. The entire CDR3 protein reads CASSFSGDYGYTF. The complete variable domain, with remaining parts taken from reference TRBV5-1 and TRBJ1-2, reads KAGVTQTPRYLIKTRGQQVTLSCSPISGHRSVSWYQQTPGQGLQFLFEYFSETQRNKGNFPGRFSGRQFSNSRSEMNVSTLELGDSALYLCASSFSGDYGYTFGSGTRLTVV.

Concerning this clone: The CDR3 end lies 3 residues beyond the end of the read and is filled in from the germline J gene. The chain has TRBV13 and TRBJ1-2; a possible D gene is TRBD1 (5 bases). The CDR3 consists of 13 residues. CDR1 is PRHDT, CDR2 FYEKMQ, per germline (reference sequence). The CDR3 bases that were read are TGTGCCAGCAGCTTACCAGGGATCGACGGC. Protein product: CASSLPGIDG. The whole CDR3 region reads CASSLPGIDGYTF.

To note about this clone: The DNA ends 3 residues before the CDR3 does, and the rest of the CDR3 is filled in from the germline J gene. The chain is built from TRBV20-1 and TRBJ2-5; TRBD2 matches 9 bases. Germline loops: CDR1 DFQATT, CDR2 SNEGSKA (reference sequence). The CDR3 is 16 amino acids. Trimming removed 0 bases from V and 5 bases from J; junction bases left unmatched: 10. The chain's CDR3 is CSARDGGGGASETQYF. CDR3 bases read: TGCAGTGCTAGAGATGGGGGCGGGGGGGCCAGCGAGACC.

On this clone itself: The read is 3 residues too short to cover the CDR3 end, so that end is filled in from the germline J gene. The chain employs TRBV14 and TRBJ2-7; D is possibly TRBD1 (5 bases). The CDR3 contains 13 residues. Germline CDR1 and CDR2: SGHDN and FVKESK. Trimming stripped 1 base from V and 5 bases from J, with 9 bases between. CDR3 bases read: TGTGCCAGCAGCCAAGGCCTAGGGGACGAG. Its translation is CASSQGLGDE. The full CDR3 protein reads CASSQGLGDEQYF. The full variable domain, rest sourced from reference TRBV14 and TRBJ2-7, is EAGVTQFPSHSVIEKGQTVTLRCDPISGHDNLYWYRRVMGKEIKFLLHFVKESKQDESGMPNNRFLAERTGGTYSTLKVQPAELEDSGVYFCASSQGLGDEQYFGPGTRLTVT.

CDR3 residues: CASSPPRTGENNEKLFF. The sequenced part of the CDR3 DNA is TGTGCCAGCTCACCCCCAAGGACAGGGGAAAATAATGAAAAA. V usage is TRBV18 and J usage is TRBJ1-4; 9 bases agree with TRBD1. The read ends 3 residues shy of where the CDR3 ends; the end is completed using the germline J gene. The CDR3 has 17 residues. With V trimmed by 3 bases and J by 4 bases, 9 bases remained unmatched. The germline gives CDR1 KGHSH, CDR2 LQKENI.